This TCR beta chain was obtained from a study of cytomegalovirus exposure and HLA in healthy donors. General study points: The analysis excluded some indistinguishable V segments, including TRBV6-2 and TRBV6-3. Some public TCRs appeared in many individuals, while most sequences were rare. Later on, a genetic analysis was performed. It linked a missense variant in DCLRE1C with V- and J-gene trimming of TCR beta.

Germline values: CDR1 LNHDA, CDR2 SQIVND (reference sequence). Deletions cut 5 bases from V and 5 bases from J, with 13 bases between. This CDR3 has 14 amino acids. As to this clone: What it binds is unknown.

Primers included in the PCR were 60 Vbeta and 13 Jbeta primers. The protocol was immunoSEQ multiplex PCR, while the TCRdb copy is restricted to in-frame clones and leaves out a portion. This table holds 160,000 or so clones, around 80% found once. The chain uses TRBV19 and TRBJ1-5; D possibly corresponds to TRBD1 (5 bases). The sequence was collected from a woman aged 25-40 years in good health and CMV-seropositive. The sequencing sample was made of PBMCs. CDR3 protein: CASSVQNRYQPQHF. CDR3 nucleotides: TGTGCCAGTAGTGTCCAAAACAGGTATCAGCCCCAGCATTTT.